Listed here are 21 T cell receptor beta chains from one sample, sequenced in a study of blood T cells in healthy people across ages. A second PCR of 7 to 11 cycles used a sample-barcoded 5' primer and a J-beta primer mix. TCRdb re-analysed the 5' RACE reads in MiXCR, keeping a single row per CDR3 protein. This sample has roughly 700,000 distinct CDR3 sequences; around 48% occur once, and the top ten carry roughly 31%. The specimen sequenced was blood. These TCRs come from a woman in her sixties or seventies in good health.

With regard to this clonotype: Sequence at one end of the junction differs from germline and may be a read error. The chain links TRBV25-1 to TRBJ2-5, with D tentatively TRBD1 (5 bases). Germline assignment: CDR1 MGHDK and CDR2 SYGVNS. CDR3 length: 13 residues. The CDR3: CASRTRVQEAQYF. The CDR3 DNA reads TGTGCCAGCAGAACCAGGGTGCAAGAGGCCCAGTACTTC.

The chain employs TRBV28 and TRBJ1-2; perhaps TRBD1 as D (6 bases). Germline V gene sequence: CDR1 MDHEN, CDR2 SYDVKM. This CDR3 contains 16 residues. V was shortened by 7 bases and J by 1 base, with 19 bases between the two germline ends. The CDR3 DNA reads TGTGCCAGCACCCCACTGTCCGGGACACTTAACTATGGCTACACCTTC. This codes for CASTPLSGTLNYGYTF.

The table lists this clonotype with a few counts. The chain employs TRBV10-3 and TRBJ2-5; 7 nucleotides line up with TRBD1. V dropped 4 bases and J dropped 5; count of bases not matched to a gene: 13. In germline, CDR1 is ENHRY, CDR2 SYGVKD. The CDR3 has 16 amino acids. The CDR3 spells CAISGFLTGDDETQYF. The DNA of the CDR3 is TGTGCCATCAGTGGGTTCCTTACAGGGGACGACGAGACCCAGTACTTC.

The chain carries TRBV28 and TRBJ2-7; TRBD2 matches 12 bases. Germline CDR1 reads MDHEN; CDR2 reads SYDVKM. CDR3 length: 17 amino acids. J lost 5 bases, V lost 1 base, and 9 bases had no gene match. CDR3 loop: CASSLSGLAGGSDEQYF. DNA of the CDR3: TGTGCCAGCAGTTTATCGGGACTAGCGGGTGGGTCGGACGAGCAGTACTTC.

This clonotype was detected a few times. The V gene is TRBV10-3, the J gene TRBJ2-3; a weak D match, TRBD1 (5 bases). Germline V gene lookup returns CDR1 ENHRY and CDR2 SYGVKD. The CDR3 sequence is 16 residues long. V was pared by 0 bases and J by 2 bases, with 12 bases between. CDR3 residues: CAISESPTGPTDTQYF. The CDR3 DNA reads TGTGCCATCAGTGAGTCACCAACAGGACCCACAGATACGCAGTATTTT.

This clonotype was recorded a few times. The chain recombines TRBV12-3 or TRBV12-4 with TRBJ1-2; D is unclear. The ends were cut back, 6 bases at V and 0 bases at J, with 14 bases in the middle. The CDR3 loop spans 15 amino acids. The CDR3 coding sequence is TGTGCCAGCAGAGACGGAACTAATGCTAACTATGGCTACACCTTC. Translation: CASRDGTNANYGYTF.

This clonotype was seen only a few times. The chain is built from TRBV29-1 and TRBJ2-7; weak D call: TRBD1 (6 bases). The CDR3 has 14 amino acids. Trimming left V 2 bases short and J 6 bases short, with 17 bases between. CDR1 is SQVTM, CDR2 ANQGSEA, per germline. CDR3 sequence reads: CSVELRQVIGEQYF. As DNA, the CDR3 is TGCAGCGTTGAACTCCGACAGGTGATAGGCGAGCAGTACTTC.

The genes are TRBV11-2 and TRBJ2-1; D call uncertain. V was clipped by 8 bases and J by 4 bases, with 18 bases between them. The germline gives CDR1 SGHAT, CDR2 FQNNGV. This CDR3 comprises 15 residues. CDR3: CASGRNTEAYNEQFF. The DNA for the CDR3 is TGTGCCAGCGGCCGTAATACAGAGGCATACAATGAGCAGTTCTTC.

In its sample, this clonotype was seen once. The gene calls are TRBV15 and TRBJ2-1, with TRBD2 as a possible D gene (5 bases). CDR1 and CDR2 from the germline V gene are LNHNV and YYDKDF (reference sequence). V lost 0 bases to trimming and J lost 3 bases, with 6 bases between them. CDR3 length: 14 amino acids. CDR3 sequence reads: CATSRDRDYNEQFF. The CDR3 nucleotides are TGTGCCACCAGCAGAGATCGGGACTACAATGAGCAGTTCTTC. The full variable domain, completed using reference TRBV15 and TRBJ2-1, is DAMVIQNPRYQVTQFGKPVTLSCSQTLNHNVMYWYQQKSSQAPKLLFHYYDKDFNNEADTPDNFQSRRPNTSFCFLDIRSPGLGDTAMYLCATSRDRDYNEQFFGPGTRLTVL.

Here the CDR3 DNA reads TGTGCCATCAGTGGCCAGGGGTCGACAGATACGCAGTATTTT. Residues: CAISGQGSTDTQYF. The chain combines TRBV10-3 with TRBJ2-3, with a weak D call TRBD1 (6 bases). Looked up from germline, CDR1 is ENHRY and CDR2 is SYGVKD. The V end lost 4 bases, the J end lost 3 bases, and 11 bases lay between the germline ends. This CDR3 contains 14 residues.

Only a few counts were recorded for this clonotype. The V call is TRBV29-1, the J call TRBJ2-5, with TRBD2 matching 8 bases. The DNA end is a closer match to TRBJ2-7, so the J assignment may be wrong. Germline CDR1 and CDR2: SQVTM and ANQGSEA. The CDR3 sequence is 14 residues long. The DNA for the CDR3 is TGCAGCGCCCTTACGGCGGGAGGAGGTTACGAGCAGTACTTC. It is translated as CSALTAGGGYEQYF.

The CDR3 region is CASSPSQTTGFFYNEQFF. DNA of the CDR3: TGTGCCAGCAGCCCTAGCCAGACGACAGGGTTCTTCTACAATGAGCAGTTCTTC. The chain joins TRBV9 to TRBJ2-1, with TRBD1 matching over 7 bases. The ends lost 4 bases at V and 3 bases at J; junction bases unmatched: 16. The length of the CDR3 is 18 residues. CDR1 is SGDLS and CDR2 is YYNGEE in the germline V gene. The full variable domain, its missing parts supplied by reference TRBV9 and TRBJ2-1, is DSGVTQTPKHLITATGQRVTLRCSPRSGDLSVYWYQQSLDQGLQFLIQYYNGEERAKGNILERFSAQQFPDLHSELNLSSLELGDSALYFCASSPSQTTGFFYNEQFFGPGTRLTVL.

V usage is TRBV28 and J usage is TRBJ1-2; 7 bases agree with TRBD1. Looked up from germline, CDR1 is MDHEN and CDR2 is SYDVKM. V trimming: 6 bases; J trimming: 7 bases; junction bases outside the gene matches: 5. The CDR3 spans 12 residues. The DNA for the CDR3 is TGTGCCAGCAGATGGGAGGGGGCTGGCTACACCTTC. The encoded protein is CASRWEGAGYTF.

The J gene is TRBJ1-2, the V gene TRBV20-1; unclear D gene. CDR3 length: 13 amino acids. The germline CDR1 and CDR2 sequences are DFQATT and SNEGSKA (reference sequence). V lost 1 base, J lost 5 bases, and 11 bases lay in between. The CDR3 spells CSARGGSVYGYTF. The CDR3 region has the DNA TGCAGTGCTAGAGGGGGTTCTGTTTATGGCTACACCTTC.

The rearrangement links TRBV2 to TRBJ2-7, with TRBD2 as a possible D gene (6 bases). CDR1 is SNHLY and CDR2 is FYNNEI in the germline V gene. V dropped 8 bases and J dropped 3 bases, with 11 bases sitting between them. The length of the CDR3 is 12 residues. As DNA, the CDR3 is TGTGCCAGCGGGGGACTGCTCTACGAGCAGTACTTC. It specifies CASGGLLYEQYF.

The V gene is TRBV7-9, the J gene TRBJ2-7; 11 bases align to TRBD2. The trim removed 8 bases at V and 3 bases at J, leaving 6 bases unmatched. This CDR3 comprises 14 residues. CDR1 SEHNR and CDR2 FQNEAQ come from the germline V gene (reference sequence). The CDR3 region has the DNA TGTGCCAGCCAACTAGCGGGAGCACTCTACGAGCAGTACTTC. It codes for CASQLAGALYEQYF.

This clonotype was recorded once. The chain recombines TRBV11-2 with TRBJ1-2; the match to TRBD1 covers 7 bases. Trimming removed 3 bases from V and 1 base from J; junction bases left unmatched: 11. Germline CDR1 reads SGHAT; CDR2 reads FQNNGV. This CDR3 region has 17 residues. CDR3 in amino acids: CASSFSGRDRLNYGYTF. Here the CDR3 DNA reads TGTGCCAGCAGCTTCAGCGGAAGGGACAGACTTAACTATGGCTACACCTTC.

This clonotype was observed a handful of times. This chain uses TRBV28 with TRBJ1-2; D perhaps matches TRBD1 (6 bases). The germline V gene has CDR1 MDHEN and CDR2 SYDVKM. CDR3 length: 14 residues. Trimming pared 7 bases from V and 4 bases from J, leaving 16 bases between. This CDR3 is CASTGETGTYGYTF. The CDR3 coding sequence is TGTGCCAGCACAGGCGAGACAGGTACCTATGGCTACACCTTC.

This clonotype has only a few counts. CDR3 sequence (DNA): TGCGCCAGCAGCCAAGATCCAGGGACCAAAAACATTCAGTACTTC. The encoded protein is CASSQDPGTKNIQYF. The V call is TRBV4-3, the J call TRBJ2-4; D perhaps matches TRBD1 (5 bases). Germline-derived CDR1 and CDR2 are LGHNA and YSLEER. Trimming removed 0 bases at V and 2 bases at J, with 8 bases between. The CDR3 runs to 15 residues.

Written as DNA, the CDR3 is TGTGCCAGCAGTGAATCCTGGCCCGGACTAGGGTCCTACAATGAGCAGTTCTTC. Translation gives CASSESWPGLGSYNEQFF. The rearrangement uses TRBV6-1 and TRBJ2-1, with 7 bases lining up with TRBD2. The V and J ends lost 2 bases and 1 base, in that order; junction bases with no gene match: 11. The CDR3 is 18 amino acids. Germline CDR1 MNHNS, CDR2 SASEGT.

This rearrangement joins TRBV7-4 to TRBJ2-7, with 11 bases aligning to TRBD1. V lost 11 bases and J lost 12; bases outside the gene matches: 15. The CDR3 covers 13 residues. Germline loops: CDR1 SGHVT, CDR2 SQSDAQ. This CDR3 is CARGQGAVGRSYF. CDR3 coding DNA: TGTGCCCGCGGACAGGGGGCCGTGGGTAGATCGTACTTC.